The 8 T cell receptor beta chains presented below share a single source sample, sequenced in a study of metastatic and nonmetastatic thyroid tumors. Among the patients, none had received any treatment before thyroid surgery. TCRdb re-processed the PCR reads through MiXCR. The repertoire includes 100,000 or so clones, around 14% of them detected once, and 3.6% sits in the top ten. The sequenced sample consisted of blood. The source is a female donor with papillary thyroid cancer or a benign thyroid nodule (not recorded which). Some clones in this sample may be carry-over from other donors' samples.

This clone appeared many times. This chain links TRBV14 with TRBJ1-6; possibly TRBD1 for D (6 bases). The CDR3 loop spans 15 amino acids. V lost 0 bases to trimming and J lost 10 bases, with 13 bases between them. Germline assignment: CDR1 SGHDN and CDR2 FVKESK. The CDR3 DNA sequence: TGTGCCAGCAGCCAAGATCCACAGGGAAAATCACCCCTCCACTTT. Translating gives CASSQDPQGKSPLHF.

As for this clone: A read error is likely, as this CDR3 ends without the conserved phenylalanine or tryptophan. The chain recombines TRBV7-3 with TRBJ2-1, with D maybe TRBD1 (7 bases). The V gene lost 1 base and the J gene lost 10 bases, with 14 bases spanning the gap. The CDR3 is 14 residues long. Germline V gene data show CDR1 as SGHTA and CDR2 as FQGTGA. The CDR3, as DNA: TGTGCCAGCAGCTTAATGGACAGGAGGGGCGAGCAGTTCCTC. Amino acids: CASSLMDRRGEQFL.

This clone was detected a few times. The genes are TRBV11-2 and TRBJ2-3, with 11 positions matching TRBD2. V lost 0 bases to trimming and J lost 3 bases; unmatched junction nucleotides: 5. The length of the CDR3 is 17 residues. Germline lookup yields CDR1 SGHAT and CDR2 FQNNGV. The CDR3 loop reads CASSLEPSGGTTDTQYF. For the CDR3, the DNA is TGTGCCAGCAGCTTAGAGCCTAGCGGGGGGACTACAGATACGCAGTATTTT.

The V gene is TRBV11-3, the J gene TRBJ2-3; TRBD1 agrees at 9 bases. V trimming: 5 bases; J trimming: 6 bases; junction bases outside the gene matches: 6. The germline gives CDR1 SGHNT, CDR2 YENEEA. The CDR3 totals 14 residues. In DNA, the CDR3 is TGTGCCAGCAGCCAGTTTGGACAGGGGGATACGCAGTATTTT. It yields the protein CASSQFGQGDTQYF.

This clone was picked up many times. The chain links TRBV7-2 to TRBJ2-5; 8 nucleotides line up with TRBD1. V dropped 4 bases and J dropped 5; count of bases not matched to a gene: 9. Per the germline V gene, CDR1 is SGHTA and CDR2 is FQGNSA. The CDR3 runs to 15 residues. This CDR3 is CASSWTGPVVETQYF. The DNA for the CDR3 is TGTGCCAGCAGCTGGACAGGGCCTGTTGTTGAGACCCAGTACTTC. Together with reference TRBV7-2 and TRBJ2-5, the CDR3 gives the full variable domain: GAGVSQSPSNKVTEKGKDVELRCDPISGHTALYWYRQSLGQGLEFLIYFQGNSAPDKSGLPSDRFSAERTGGSVSTLTIQRTQQEDSAVYLCASSWTGPVVETQYFGPGTRLLVL.

Many counts were recorded for this clone. V usage is TRBV6-5 and J usage is TRBJ2-1; 8 positions agree with TRBD1. J lost 4 bases, V lost 0 bases, and 11 bases had no gene match. Germline CDR1 MNHEY, CDR2 SVGAGI. The CDR3 covers 18 residues. Written as DNA, the CDR3 is TGTGCCAGCAGTTACTCTGGGACAGGACAAACCGATTACAATGAGCAGTTCTTC. Translation gives CASSYSGTGQTDYNEQFF.

This clone was counted many times. This chain connects TRBV4-1 to TRBJ2-7, with TRBD1 as a possible D gene (7 bases). Trimming removed 0 bases from V and 1 base from J, with 13 bases in between. CDR1 and CDR2 (germline): MGHRA, YSYEKL. The CDR3 extends over 16 amino acids. The CDR3 sequence: CASSQDQTGTSYEQYF. DNA of the CDR3: TGCGCCAGCAGCCAAGATCAGACAGGGACTTCCTACGAGCAGTACTTC.

In its sample, this clone was seen many times. The rearrangement links TRBV7-2 to TRBJ2-5; D not resolved. V was clipped by 2 bases and J by 6 bases, with 7 bases between them. The length of the CDR3 is 12 residues. The germline CDR1 and CDR2 sequences are SGHTA and FQGNSA. CDR3 sequence (DNA): TGTGCCAGCAGCTTAAGCAGGCAGACCCAGTACTTC. Protein product: CASSLSRQTQYF.